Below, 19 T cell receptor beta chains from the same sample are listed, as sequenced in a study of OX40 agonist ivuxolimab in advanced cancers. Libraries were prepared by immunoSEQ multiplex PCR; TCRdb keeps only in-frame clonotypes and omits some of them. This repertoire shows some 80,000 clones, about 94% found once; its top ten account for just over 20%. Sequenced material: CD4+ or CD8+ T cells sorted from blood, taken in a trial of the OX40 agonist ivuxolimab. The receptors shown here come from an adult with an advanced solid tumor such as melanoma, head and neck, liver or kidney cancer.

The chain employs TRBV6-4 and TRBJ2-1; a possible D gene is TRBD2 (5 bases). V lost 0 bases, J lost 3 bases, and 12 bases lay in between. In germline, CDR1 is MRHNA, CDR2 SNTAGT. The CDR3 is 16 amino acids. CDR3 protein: CASSDSRRGDYNEQFF. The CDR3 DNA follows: TGTGCCAGCAGTGACTCGAGACGGGGAGACTACAATGAGCAGTTCTTC.

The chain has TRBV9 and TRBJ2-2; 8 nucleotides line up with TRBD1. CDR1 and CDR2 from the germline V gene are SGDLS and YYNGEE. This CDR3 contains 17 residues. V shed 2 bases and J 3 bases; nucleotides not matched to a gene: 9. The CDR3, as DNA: TGTGCCAGCAGCGTGGGTTTCGACAGGGGAGACACCGGGGAGCTGTTTTTT. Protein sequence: CASSVGFDRGDTGELFF.

The CDR3 protein is CASSIWGMNQPQHF. CDR3 DNA: TGTGCCAGTAGTATATGGGGGATGAATCAGCCCCAGCATTTT. The rearrangement uses TRBV19 and TRBJ1-5; D is possibly TRBD1 (5 bases). The CDR3 runs to 14 residues. Trimming took off 2 bases at V and 4 bases at J, with 9 bases between the two ends. CDR1 LNHDA and CDR2 SQIVND come from the germline V gene (reference sequence). The full variable domain, in which reference TRBV19 and TRBJ1-5 provide the parts outside the CDR3, is DGGITQSPKYLFRKEGQNVTLSCEQNLNHDAMYWYRQDPGQGLRLIYYSQIVNDFQKGDIAEGYSVSREKKESFPLTVTSAQKNPTAFYLCASSIWGMNQPQHFGDGTRLSIL.

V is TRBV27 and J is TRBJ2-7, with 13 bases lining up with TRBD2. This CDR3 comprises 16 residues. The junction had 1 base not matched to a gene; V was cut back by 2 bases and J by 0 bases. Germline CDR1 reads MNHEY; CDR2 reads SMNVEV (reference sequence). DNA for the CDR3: TGTGCCAGCAGTTTAAGGACTAGCGGGGGCTCCTACGAGCAGTACTTC. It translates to CASSLRTSGGSYEQYF.

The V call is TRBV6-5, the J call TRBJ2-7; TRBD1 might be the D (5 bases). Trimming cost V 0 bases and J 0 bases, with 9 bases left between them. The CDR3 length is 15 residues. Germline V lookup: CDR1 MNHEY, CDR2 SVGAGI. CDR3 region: CASSYSGTGSYEQYF. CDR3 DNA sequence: TGTGCCAGCAGTTACTCGGGAACAGGCTCCTACGAGCAGTACTTC.

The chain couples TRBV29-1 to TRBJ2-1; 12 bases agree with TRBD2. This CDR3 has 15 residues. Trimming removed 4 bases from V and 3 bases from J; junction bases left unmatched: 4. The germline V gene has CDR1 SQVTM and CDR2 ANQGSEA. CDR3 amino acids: CSVVGTSGRYNEQFF. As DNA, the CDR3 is TGCAGCGTTGTGGGGACTAGCGGGCGCTACAATGAGCAGTTCTTC.

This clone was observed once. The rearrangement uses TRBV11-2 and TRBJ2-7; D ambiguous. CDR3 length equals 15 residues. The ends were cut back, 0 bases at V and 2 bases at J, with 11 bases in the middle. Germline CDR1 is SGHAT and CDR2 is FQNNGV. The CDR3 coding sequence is TGTGCCAGCAGCTTAGAAACTTGGTCGACCTACGAGCAGTACTTC. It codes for CASSLETWSTYEQYF. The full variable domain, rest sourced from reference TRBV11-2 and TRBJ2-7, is EAGVAQSPRYKIIEKRQSVAFWCNPISGHATLYWYQQILGQGPKLLIQFQNNGVVDDSQLPKDRFSAERLKGVDSTLKIQPAKLEDSAVYLCASSLETWSTYEQYFGPGTRLTVT.

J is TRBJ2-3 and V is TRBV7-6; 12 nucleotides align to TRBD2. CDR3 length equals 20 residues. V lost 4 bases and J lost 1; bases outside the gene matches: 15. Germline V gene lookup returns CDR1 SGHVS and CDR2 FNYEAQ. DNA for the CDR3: TGTGCCAGCAGCTATCCCCCGGGGACTAGCGGGCCTTCGGGCACAGATACGCAGTATTTT. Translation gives CASSYPPGTSGPSGTDTQYF.

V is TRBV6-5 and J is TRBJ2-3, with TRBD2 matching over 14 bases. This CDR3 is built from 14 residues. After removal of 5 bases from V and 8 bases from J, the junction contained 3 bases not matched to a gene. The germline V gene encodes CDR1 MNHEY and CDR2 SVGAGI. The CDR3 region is CASSHGTSGGTQYF. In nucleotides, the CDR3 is TGTGCCAGCAGTCACGGGACTAGCGGGGGTACGCAGTATTTT.

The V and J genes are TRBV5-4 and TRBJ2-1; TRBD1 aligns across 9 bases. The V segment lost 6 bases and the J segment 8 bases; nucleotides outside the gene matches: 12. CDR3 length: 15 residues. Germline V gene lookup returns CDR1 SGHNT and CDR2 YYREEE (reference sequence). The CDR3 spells CASILQGAFRDEQFF. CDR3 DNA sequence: TGTGCCAGCATCCTACAGGGGGCGTTTAGGGATGAGCAGTTCTTC.

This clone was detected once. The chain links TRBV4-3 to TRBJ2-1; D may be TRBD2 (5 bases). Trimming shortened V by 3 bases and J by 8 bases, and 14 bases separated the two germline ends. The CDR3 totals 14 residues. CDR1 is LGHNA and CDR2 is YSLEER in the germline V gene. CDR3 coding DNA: TGCGCCAGCAGCCATGCAGGACTCGGCCATGAGCAGTTCTTC. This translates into CASSHAGLGHEQFF.

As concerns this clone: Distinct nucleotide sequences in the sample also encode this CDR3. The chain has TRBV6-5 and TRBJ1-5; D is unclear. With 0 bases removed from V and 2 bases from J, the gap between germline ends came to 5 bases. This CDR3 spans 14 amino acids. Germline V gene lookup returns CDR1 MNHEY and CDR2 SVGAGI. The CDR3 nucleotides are TGTGCCAGCAGTTACTCCGGAGGCAATCAGCCCCAGCATTTT. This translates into CASSYSGGNQPQHF.

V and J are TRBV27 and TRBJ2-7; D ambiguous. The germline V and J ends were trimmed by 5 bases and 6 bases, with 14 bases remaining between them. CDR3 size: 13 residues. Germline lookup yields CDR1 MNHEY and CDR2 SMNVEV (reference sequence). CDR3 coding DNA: TGTGCCAGCAGTCCCGCCGTGGCTCTCGAGCAGTACTTC. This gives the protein CASSPAVALEQYF.

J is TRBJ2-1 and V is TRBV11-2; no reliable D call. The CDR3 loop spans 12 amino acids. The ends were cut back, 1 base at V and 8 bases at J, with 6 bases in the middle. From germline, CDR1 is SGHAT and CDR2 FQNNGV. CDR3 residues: CASSLVQHEQFF. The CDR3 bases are TGTGCCAGCAGCTTAGTCCAGCATGAGCAGTTCTTC.

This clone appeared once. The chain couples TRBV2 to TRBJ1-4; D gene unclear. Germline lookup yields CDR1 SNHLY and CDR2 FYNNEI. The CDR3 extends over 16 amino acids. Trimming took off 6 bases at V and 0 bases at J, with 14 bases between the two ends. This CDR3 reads CASRVKEHSTNEKLFF. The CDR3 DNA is TGTGCCAGCAGAGTAAAAGAGCATTCAACTAATGAAAAACTGTTTTTT.

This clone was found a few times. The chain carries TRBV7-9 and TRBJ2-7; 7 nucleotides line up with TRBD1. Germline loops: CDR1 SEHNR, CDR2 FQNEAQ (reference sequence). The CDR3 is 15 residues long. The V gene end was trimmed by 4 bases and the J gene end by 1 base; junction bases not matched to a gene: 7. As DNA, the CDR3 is TGTGCCAGCAGCTCCGACAGGGTTCCTTCCTACGAGCAGTACTTC. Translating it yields CASSSDRVPSYEQYF.

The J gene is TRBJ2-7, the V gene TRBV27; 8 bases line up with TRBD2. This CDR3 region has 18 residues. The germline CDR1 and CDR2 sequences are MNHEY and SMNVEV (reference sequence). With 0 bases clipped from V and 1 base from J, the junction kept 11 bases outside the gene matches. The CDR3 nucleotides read TGTGCCAGCAGTTTATCGTCCGGAGGGGCTAGCGGGTCCTACGAGCAGTACTTC. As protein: CASSLSSGGASGSYEQYF.

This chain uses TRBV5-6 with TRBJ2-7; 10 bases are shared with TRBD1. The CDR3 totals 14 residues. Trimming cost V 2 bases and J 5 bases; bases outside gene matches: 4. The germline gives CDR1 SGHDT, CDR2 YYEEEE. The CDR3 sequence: CASSLGTGENEQYF. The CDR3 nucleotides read TGTGCCAGCAGCTTAGGGACAGGGGAGAACGAGCAGTACTTC.

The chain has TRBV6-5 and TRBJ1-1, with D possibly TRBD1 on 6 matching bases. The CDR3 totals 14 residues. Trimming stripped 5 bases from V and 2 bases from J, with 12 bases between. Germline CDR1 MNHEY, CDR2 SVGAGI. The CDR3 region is CASSLGTTNTEAFF. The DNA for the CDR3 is TGTGCCAGCAGTCTCGGGACAACTAACACTGAAGCTTTCTTT.